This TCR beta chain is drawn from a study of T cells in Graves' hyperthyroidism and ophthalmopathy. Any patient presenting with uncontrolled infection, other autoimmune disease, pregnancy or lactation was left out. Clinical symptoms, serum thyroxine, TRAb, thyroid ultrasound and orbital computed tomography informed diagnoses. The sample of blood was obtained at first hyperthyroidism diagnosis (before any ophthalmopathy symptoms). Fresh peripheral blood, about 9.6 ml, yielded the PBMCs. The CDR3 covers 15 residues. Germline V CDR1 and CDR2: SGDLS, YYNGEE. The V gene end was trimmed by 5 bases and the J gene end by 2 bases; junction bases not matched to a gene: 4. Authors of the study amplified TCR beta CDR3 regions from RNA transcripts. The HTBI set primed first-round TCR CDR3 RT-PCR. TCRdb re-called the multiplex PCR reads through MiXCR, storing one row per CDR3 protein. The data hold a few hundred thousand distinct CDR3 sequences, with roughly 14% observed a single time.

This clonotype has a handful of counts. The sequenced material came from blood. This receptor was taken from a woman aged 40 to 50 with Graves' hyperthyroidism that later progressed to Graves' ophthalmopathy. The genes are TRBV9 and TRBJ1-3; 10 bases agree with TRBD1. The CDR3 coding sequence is TGTGCCAGCAGTCGACAGGGGGCTACTGGAAACACCATATATTTT. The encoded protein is CASSRQGATGNTIYF.